This T cell receptor (beta chain) was documented in a study of lymphopenia after photon versus proton radiotherapy. The repertoire was sequenced with immunoSEQ multiplex PCR; TCRdb's copy has only in-frame clones and lacks some. The repertoire includes approximately 29,000 clones, about 80% of them detected once, and 13% to 15% sits in the top ten. V lost 0 bases to trimming and J lost 0 bases; unmatched junction nucleotides: 20. CDR3 length equals 23 residues. In germline, CDR1 is SGDLS, CDR2 YYNGEE. The sample consisted of peripheral blood, taken from a patient treated with proton-based radiotherapy. This chain joins TRBV9 and TRBJ2-1; TRBD2 agrees at 11 bases. This receptor was obtained from a woman aged 70-85 years with pancreatic cancer. The CDR3 protein is CASSVGQGIAGGPGTSSYNEQFF. DNA for the CDR3: TGTGCCAGCAGCGTAGGACAGGGGATAGCGGGAGGGCCTGGTACGAGCTCCTACAATGAGCAGTTCTTC.